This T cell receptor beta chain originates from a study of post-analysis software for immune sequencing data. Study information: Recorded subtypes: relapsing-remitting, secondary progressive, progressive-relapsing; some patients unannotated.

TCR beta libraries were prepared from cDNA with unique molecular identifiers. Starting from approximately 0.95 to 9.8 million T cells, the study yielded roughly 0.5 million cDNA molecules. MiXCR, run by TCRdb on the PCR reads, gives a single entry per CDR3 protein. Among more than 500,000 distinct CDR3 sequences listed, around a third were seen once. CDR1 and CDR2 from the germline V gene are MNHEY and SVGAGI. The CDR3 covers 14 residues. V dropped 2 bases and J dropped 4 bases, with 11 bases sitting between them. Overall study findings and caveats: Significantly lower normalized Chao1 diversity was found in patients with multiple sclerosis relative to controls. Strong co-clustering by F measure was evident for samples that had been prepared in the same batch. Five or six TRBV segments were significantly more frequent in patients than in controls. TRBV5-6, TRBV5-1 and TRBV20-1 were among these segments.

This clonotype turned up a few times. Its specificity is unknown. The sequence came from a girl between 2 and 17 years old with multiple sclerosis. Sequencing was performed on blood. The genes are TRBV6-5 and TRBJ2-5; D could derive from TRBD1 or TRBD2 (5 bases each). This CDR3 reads CASSYGVGGETQYF. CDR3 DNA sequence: TGTGCCAGCAGTTACGGGGTTGGGGGAGAGACCCAGTACTTC.